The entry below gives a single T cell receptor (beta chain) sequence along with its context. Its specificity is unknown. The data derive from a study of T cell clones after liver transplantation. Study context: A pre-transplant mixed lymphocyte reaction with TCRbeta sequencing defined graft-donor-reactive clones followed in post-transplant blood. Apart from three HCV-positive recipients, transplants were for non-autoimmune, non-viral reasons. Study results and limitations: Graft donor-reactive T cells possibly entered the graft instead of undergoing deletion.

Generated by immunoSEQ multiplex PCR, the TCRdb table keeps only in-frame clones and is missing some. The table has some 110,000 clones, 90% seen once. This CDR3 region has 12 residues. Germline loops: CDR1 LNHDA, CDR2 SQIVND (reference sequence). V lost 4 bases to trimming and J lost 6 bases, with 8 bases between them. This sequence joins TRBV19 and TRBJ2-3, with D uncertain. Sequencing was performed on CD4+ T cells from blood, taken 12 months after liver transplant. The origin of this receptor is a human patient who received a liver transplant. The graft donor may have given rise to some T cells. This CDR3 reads CASSSSGDTQYF. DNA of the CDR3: TGTGCCAGTAGTAGCTCTGGGGATACGCAGTATTTT.